This TCR beta chain was identified in a study of blood T cell repertoires in COVID-19. Background on the study: COVID-19 samples, acute and convalescent, were from the United States, Italy and Spain. Nucleic acid was either cDNA or gDNA, and it came from T cells, B-cell-depleted T cells, or PBMCs.

Trimming stripped 4 bases from V and 1 base from J, with 14 bases between. The germline gives CDR1 MNHNS, CDR2 SASEGT. The CDR3 consists of 16 residues. In the source study's methods: Reference gene primer amplification in the assay estimated nucleated cell counts. TCRdb keeps only in-frame clones here, not all; method: immunoSEQ multiplex PCR. Clone size and V and J calls were adopted from that table, with D and trimming inferred from the DNA. The table includes around 12,000 clones, roughly 90% detected once. The sample consisted of peripheral blood. The V call is TRBV6-1, the J call TRBJ2-1; weak D call: TRBD2 (5 bases). This receptor was obtained from a human donor in a cohort sampled during active COVID-19. The CDR3 DNA reads TGTGCCAGCAGTGTATCGGGATGGGTGTCCTACAATGAGCAGTTCTTC. This translates into CASSVSGWVSYNEQFF.